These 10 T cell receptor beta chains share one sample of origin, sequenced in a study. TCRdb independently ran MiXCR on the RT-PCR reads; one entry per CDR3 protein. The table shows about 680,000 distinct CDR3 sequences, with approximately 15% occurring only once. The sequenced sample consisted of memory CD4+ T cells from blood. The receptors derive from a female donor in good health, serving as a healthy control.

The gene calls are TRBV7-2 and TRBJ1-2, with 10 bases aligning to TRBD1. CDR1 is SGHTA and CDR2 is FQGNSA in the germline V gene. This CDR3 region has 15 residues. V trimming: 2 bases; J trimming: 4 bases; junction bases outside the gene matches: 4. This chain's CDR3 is CASSLTGTGVYGYTF. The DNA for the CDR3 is TGTGCCAGCAGCTTAACCGGGACAGGGGTCTATGGCTACACCTTC.

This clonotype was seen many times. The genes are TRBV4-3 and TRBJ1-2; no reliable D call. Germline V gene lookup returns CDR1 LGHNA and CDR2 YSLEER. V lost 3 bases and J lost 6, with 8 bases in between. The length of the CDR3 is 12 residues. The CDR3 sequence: CASSHRDNGYTF. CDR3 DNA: TGCGCCAGCAGCCACCGCGACAATGGCTACACCTTC.

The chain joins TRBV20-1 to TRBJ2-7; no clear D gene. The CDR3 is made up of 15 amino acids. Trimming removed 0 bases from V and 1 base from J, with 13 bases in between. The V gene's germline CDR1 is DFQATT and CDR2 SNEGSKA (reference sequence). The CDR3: CSARDSTTRSYEQYF. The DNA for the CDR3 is TGCAGTGCTAGAGATTCAACTACACGTTCCTACGAGCAGTACTTC.

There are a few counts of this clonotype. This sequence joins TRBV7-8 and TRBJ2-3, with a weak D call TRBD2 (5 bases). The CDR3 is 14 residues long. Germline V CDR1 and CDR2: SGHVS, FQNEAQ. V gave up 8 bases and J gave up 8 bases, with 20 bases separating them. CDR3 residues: CASVRVPQAGTQYF. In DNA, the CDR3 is TGTGCCAGCGTTAGGGTCCCTCAGGCGGGTACGCAGTATTTT.

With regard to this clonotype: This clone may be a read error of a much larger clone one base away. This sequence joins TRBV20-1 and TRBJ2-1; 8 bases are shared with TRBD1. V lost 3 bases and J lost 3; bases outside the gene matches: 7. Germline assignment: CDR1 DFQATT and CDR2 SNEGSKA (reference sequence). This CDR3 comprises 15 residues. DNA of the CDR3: TGCAGTGCTAGGAGACAGGGGTCCAACTACAATGAGCAGTTCTTC. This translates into CSARRQGSNYNEQFF.

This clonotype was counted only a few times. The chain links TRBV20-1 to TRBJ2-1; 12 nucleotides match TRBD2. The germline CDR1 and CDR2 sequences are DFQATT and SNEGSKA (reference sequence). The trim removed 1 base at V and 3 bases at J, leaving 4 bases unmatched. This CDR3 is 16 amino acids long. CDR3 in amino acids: CSARGTGLAGYNEQFF. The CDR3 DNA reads TGCAGTGCTAGAGGTACGGGACTAGCGGGCTACAATGAGCAGTTCTTC.

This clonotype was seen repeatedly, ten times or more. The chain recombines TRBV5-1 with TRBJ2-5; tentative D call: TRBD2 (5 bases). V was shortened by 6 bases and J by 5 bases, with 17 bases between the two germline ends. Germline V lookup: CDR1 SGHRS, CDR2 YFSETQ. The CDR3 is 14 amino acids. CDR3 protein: CASTQEEARETQYF. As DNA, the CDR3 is TGCGCCAGCACCCAGGAGGAGGCGCGGGAGACCCAGTACTTC.

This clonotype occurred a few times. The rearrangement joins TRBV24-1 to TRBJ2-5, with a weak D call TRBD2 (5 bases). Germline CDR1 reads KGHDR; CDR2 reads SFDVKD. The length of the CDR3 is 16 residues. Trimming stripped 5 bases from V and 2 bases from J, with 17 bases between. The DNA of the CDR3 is TGTGCCACCAGTGGCCTTTCCCAGTGGAGGCAAGAGACCCAGTACTTC. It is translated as CATSGLSQWRQETQYF.

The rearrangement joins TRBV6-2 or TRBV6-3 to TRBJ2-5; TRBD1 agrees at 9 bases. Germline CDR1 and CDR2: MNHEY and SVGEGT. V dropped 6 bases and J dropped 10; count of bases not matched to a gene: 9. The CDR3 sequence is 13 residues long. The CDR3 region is CASSTRTGEFQYF. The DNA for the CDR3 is TGTGCCAGCAGCACTCGGACAGGGGAGTTCCAGTACTTC.

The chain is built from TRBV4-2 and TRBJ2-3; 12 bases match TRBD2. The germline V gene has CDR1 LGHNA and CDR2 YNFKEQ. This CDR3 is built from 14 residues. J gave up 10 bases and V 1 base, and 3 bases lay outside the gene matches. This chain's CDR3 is CASSQGTSGIPQYF. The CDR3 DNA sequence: TGTGCCAGCAGCCAAGGGACTAGCGGGATACCGCAGTATTTT.